The TCR beta chain under discussion was sequenced for a study of cytomegalovirus exposure and HLA in healthy donors (TCRdb year 2017). Regarding the complete study: An earlier analysis of about 530 of the donors reported approximately 300 Gb of sequence data and around 110 million unique TCR beta sequences obtained from 150 million to 200 million T cells. A later genetic analysis took genome-wide SNP genotypes for about 55% of the 666 donors and used that subset as a discovery cohort. Alongside the repertoire data, information on donor age, sex, ethnicity and CMV serostatus was compiled. Every repertoire in the discovery cohort had been generated on one and the same sequencing platform. In an earlier analysis of roughly 580 of the donors, high-throughput TCR beta sequencing was used to judge whether each TCR beta V gene segment behaved as functional or pseudogenic. HLA typing covered class I and class II loci at four-digit resolution. Across some 400 genotyped donors of the cohort, an average of approximately 200,000 unique TCR beta nucleotide sequences per donor were sequenced, and 15% to 20% of those sequences were non-productive. A separate validation cohort of roughly 110 different subjects was used in addition to the roughly 700-subject first cohort. A later analysis re-analyzed previously published TCR beta repertoires from 660 or so donors and added high-resolution HLA genotyping to study TCR occurrence patterns. Rather than using new phenotypic data, the later analysis identified candidate immune exposures from TCR beta sequences and from how often those sequences occurred across donors. The study was designed to test whether signatures of past pathogen exposure could be identified by cataloging public T cell receptors. The study profiled the T cell repertoires of about 720 subjects by immunosequencing and related them to cytomegalovirus serostatus. An early release that covered about 600 HLA-typed donors contained approximately 320 gigabases of sequencing data and about 84 million unique TCR sequences. A few DR-DQ haplotypes were treated as single units for association and clustering because of strong linkage in the cohort. The number of donors typed differed by locus, with 629-630 for A, B, C, DRB1 and DQB1, roughly 520 for DQA1, 606 for DPA1, and approximately 470 for DPB1. High-throughput TCR immunosequencing, statistical association of individual TCRs with disease status, and machine learning were combined to predict cytomegalovirus infection status. Of the roughly 400 genotyped donors, over 70% fell in the genetic ancestry cluster associated with self-reported Caucasian donors.

Library preparation employed the immunoSEQ multiplex PCR assay. For the multiplex PCR, a mixture combining 60 forward primers for TCR Vbeta segments and 13 reverse primers for TCR Jbeta segments was used. The CDR3 region of rearranged TCR beta genes was amplified from genomic DNA with a multiplex PCR assay. The Illumina HiSeq System was used to sequence the amplified TCR beta libraries as 87-base-pair reads. In the authors' own workflow: A later analysis counted approximately 74 million unique TCR beta chains across the roughly 700 repertoires, and about 10 million of these chains were shared by at least two donors. To remove PCR and sequencing errors, raw reads were error-corrected and collapsed into unique sequences using a nearest-neighbor algorithm that merged closely related sequences. CDR3 sequences were aligned to IMGT reference sequences to assign V, D and J gene segments. Each retained sequence needed at least a six-nucleotide match to both a V gene segment and a J gene segment. A rearrangement counted as productive if the CDR3 had no stop codons and remained in frame with V and J, and every other rearrangement counted as non-productive. CDR3 was defined according to IMGT convention as the region running from the second conserved V-encoded cysteine to the conserved J-encoded phenylalanine. Sequences without an unambiguous match to a single V gene segment were excluded from the earlier analysis of 450 to 650 of the donors. An earlier analysis of a few hundred of the donors called V segments functional above 56.7% productive rearrangements and segregating when the between-donor standard deviation exceeded 5%. A statistical classification framework was built to diagnose cytomegalovirus status from the catalog of TCR beta chain sequences. V and J gene assignment, in a later analysis, came from comparing TCR nucleotide sequences with IMGT/GENE-DB human TR gene sequences. In a later analysis, CDR3 sequences and most-parsimonious VDJ recombination scenarios were assigned using the TCRdist pipeline. A later analysis defined each TCR beta chain by its CDR3 amino acid sequence plus V-gene family, and excluded reads lacking a unique V-gene family. As a way to deal with suspected cross-contamination and a sequencing artifact, a later analysis dropped 450 to 600 nucleotide sequences that were highly shared and had low generation probability. In a later analysis, a clonal expansion index was calculated for each public chain from normalized within-repertoire ranks of inferred template counts. A later analysis computed generation probabilities with a VDJ recombination model fitted to out-of-frame rearrangements, and checked the results against IGoR. A later analysis scored TCR-TCR, TCR-HLA and TCR-CMV co-occurrence with hypergeometric tests, applying a repertoire-size bias correction to TCR pairs. False discovery rates were estimated in a later analysis by permuting HLA or CMV assignments 20 times. In a later analysis, co-occurring TCRs were grouped using DBSCAN, with TCRdist sequence similarity added in when clustering inside HLA-allele-positive subsets. Repertoires with fewer than 30,000 or more than 120,000 public chains, plus five repertoires with anomalous nucleotide sharing, were excluded from co-occurrence clustering. The table was pulled from immuneACCESS by TCRdb, which kept in-frame rearrangements only. Such tables lose some clones; where checked, under half of the loss comes from unresolved V genes, and the rest has no known cause. The V and J calls and the clone size are those of that table, but D and trimming were determined from the DNA. The sample contains about 160,000 clones, roughly 80% of them found a single time. Roughly 7.7% of the sample comes from the top ten.

The germline V gene (reference sequence) specifies SGHNT as CDR1 and YYREEE as CDR2. Measured from the cysteine to the phenylalanine, the CDR3 is 14 residues long. Here the CDR3 DNA is all that survives: 42 bases in frame from base 1. V is pruned by 0 bases and J by 5 bases, leaving 4 bases of the junction without a gene match. As for this clone: The specificity of this receptor is unknown. Per-nucleotide qualities are absent, and no much larger clonotype sits a single base away. The identical CDR3 is also encoded by other nucleotide sequences in the sample.

The cohort consisted of some 670 healthy bone marrow donors. Cohort members were all nominally healthy when sampled, although unrecorded immune exposures were likely present. The donor tested CMV seropositive, placing the donor among the 310 or so seropositive members of the cohort. A peripheral blood sample was collected from each donor, and TCR beta sequencing was performed on peripheral blood mononuclear cells. The Qiagen DNeasy Blood Extraction Kit was used to extract genomic DNA from the blood cell samples. General study outcomes and caveats: It was suggested by the authors that the approach could potentially be generalized to other disease states and immunological phenotypes. The study gave a list of about 170 TCR beta chains associated with cytomegalovirus. A further reported finding was that TCR beta sequences accurately predicted the HLA-A and HLA-B alleles for most subjects in the first cohort. Because some donors lacked HLA typing at each locus, the association tests relied only on the typed subset. The cohort was sequenced for TCR beta chains only, and without alpha or paired-chain data the features that could be detected were limited. A later genetic analysis associated a missense DCLRE1C variant with V-gene and J-gene trimming of TCR beta chains, and an independent cohort replicated the association. The 87-base-pair reads could not distinguish some IMGT-functional V segments, including TRBV6-2 and TRBV6-3, so those segments were excluded. A group of highly shared sequence variants was considered likely to be a technical artifact of the sequencing pipeline. While some public TCRs were present in many individuals, most TCR sequences turned up only very rarely across donors. In vitro tests confirmed that a few of the cytomegalovirus-associated TCR beta chains recognize cytomegalovirus antigens. An earlier analysis of roughly 570 of the donors showed that most TCR beta V segments appeared in productive rearrangements either about 90% or about 30% of the time, which broadly matched IMGT annotations. According to a later analysis, TCR association rates differed among HLA loci, with DRB1 alleles showing the most associated TCRs and HLA-C alleles showing the fewest. Specific HLA alleles were associated with some 15,000 TCR beta sequences at a false discovery rate of 0.05 in a later analysis. Compared with equally common non-associated chains, HLA-associated TCR beta chains in a later analysis were more clonally expanded and had lower generation probabilities. According to a later analysis, most CMV-associated TCR beta chains appeared to be HLA-restricted, and the HLA associations seemed to be driven largely by CMV exposure. In a later genetic analysis, fewer N-insertions in productive TCRs were reported among donors in an Asian-associated ancestry cluster than the roughly 700-donor mean. In a later analysis, several top co-occurrence clusters were reported to appear linked to parvovirus B19, influenza, CMV and Epstein-Barr virus. Because counts were too low, seventeen rarely observed V segments, including chromosome 9 orphons, were excluded from the earlier analysis of 587 of the donors. Linkage disequilibrium might explain the correlated functional status among segregating V segments, but an unknown experimental factor could not be ruled out. Assigning TCR associations to individual alleles was difficult when HLA alleles, especially DR and DQ, strongly co-occurred. For the cohort, immune exposure information was limited to CMV serostatus. Roughly uniform sequencing depth across donors was assumed in presence/absence analyses, although this assumption may not hold. The classifier was reported to diagnose cytomegalovirus status with high specificity and sensitivity in both the original and validation cohorts.

Sequenced input: PBMCs. The origin of this receptor is a woman younger than 45 in good health and CMV-seropositive. The chain is made from TRBV5-4 and TRBJ1-1, with TRBD1 identical over 7 junction bases. The nucleotide sequence reads TGTGCCAGCAGCTTGGGGAGGGGGCGGACTGAAGCTTTCTTT. Translated, it reads CASSLGRGRTEAFF. Reference TRBV5-4 and TRBJ1-1 proteins supply the regions before and after the CDR3; the full variable domain is: ETGVTQSPTHLIKTRGQQVTLRCSSQSGHNTVSWYQQALGQGPQFIFQYYREEENGRGNFPPRFSGLQFPNYSSELNVNALELDDSALYLCASSLGRGRTEAFFGQGTRLTVV.